Following are 28 T cell receptor beta chains from one sample sequenced in a study of patients and donors after allogeneic stem cell transplantation. From the RT-PCR reads, TCRdb called clonotypes with MiXCR, one entry per CDR3 protein. The sample lists about 410,000 distinct CDR3 sequences, roughly 17% occurring once. Sequencing was done on a sample of blood, either unsorted or a sorted T cell fraction (not recorded which). All receptors come from a human donor who was either an allogeneic HSCT recipient or a stem cell or donor lymphocyte infusion donor (not recorded which). It is not recorded whose cells these are; they may come from a transplant donor.

The CDR3 nucleotides read TGTGCCTGGGGGACAGGGGGCCAGCCCCAGCATTTT. It yields the protein CAWGTGGQPQHF. This rearrangement joins TRBV30 to TRBJ1-5, with TRBD1 matching over 12 bases. V trimming: 5 bases; J trimming: 7 bases; junction bases outside the gene matches: 0. Germline V gives CDR1 GTSNPN, CDR2 SVGIG (reference sequence). The CDR3 loop spans 12 amino acids.

This chain connects TRBV24-1 to TRBJ2-6; possible D gene TRBD2, 5 bases. V was trimmed by 3 bases and J by 4 bases, leaving 12 bases between them. The CDR3 has 16 residues. From germline, CDR1 is KGHDR and CDR2 SFDVKD. CDR3 amino acids: CATSDPRGFGANVLTF. The CDR3 nucleotides read TGTGCCACCAGTGATCCTCGGGGATTCGGGGCCAACGTCCTGACTTTC.

This clonotype was counted only a few times. The chain carries TRBV6-1 and TRBJ2-7; D might be TRBD1 (5 bases). The germline V gene encodes CDR1 MNHNS and CDR2 SASEGT. This CDR3 comprises 14 residues. Trimming took 6 bases from V and 0 from J, leaving 12 bases between them. This chain's CDR3 is CASRMGRGSYEQYF. CDR3 bases: TGTGCCAGCAGAATGGGGCGAGGCTCCTACGAGCAGTACTTC.

The sample holds many counts of this clonotype. The chain couples TRBV29-1 to TRBJ2-5, with D possibly TRBD1 on 5 matching bases. This CDR3 comprises 12 residues. The germline V gene encodes CDR1 SQVTM and CDR2 ANQGSEA. Trimming removed 6 bases at V and 4 bases at J, with 12 bases between. CDR3 DNA: TGCAGCGTCCAGGGAAGGAGAGAGACCCAGTACTTC. Translating it yields CSVQGRRETQYF.

This clonotype was observed a handful of times. V is TRBV15 and J is TRBJ2-1; D remains unclear. CDR1 is LNHNV, CDR2 YYDKDF, per germline (reference sequence). The germline V and J ends were trimmed by 1 base and 5 bases, with 9 bases remaining between them. There are 14 residues in the CDR3. CDR3 sequence (DNA): TGTGCCACCAGCAGAGTAGTCGTCGACAATGAGCAGTTCTTC. The encoded protein is CATSRVVVDNEQFF. Full variable domain (outside the CDR3, taken from reference TRBV15 and TRBJ2-1): DAMVIQNPRYQVTQFGKPVTLSCSQTLNHNVMYWYQQKSSQAPKLLFHYYDKDFNNEADTPDNFQSRRPNTSFCFLDIRSPGLGDTAMYLCATSRVVVDNEQFFGPGTRLTVL.

CDR3 sequence: CASSYFTDVGTDTQYF. In nucleotides, the CDR3 is TGTGCCAGCAGTTACTTTACTGACGTCGGCACAGATACGCAGTATTTT. The genes are TRBV6-5 and TRBJ2-3; D ambiguous. This CDR3 contains 16 residues. Trimming took off 1 base at V and 1 base at J, with 12 bases between the two ends. Germline V lookup: CDR1 MNHEY, CDR2 SVGAGI.

V and J are TRBV4-1 and TRBJ1-2; 7 bases align to TRBD1. The V and J ends lost 1 base and 12 bases, in that order; junction bases with no gene match: 14. Per germline, CDR1 MGHRA and CDR2 YSYEKL. The CDR3 spans 15 residues. In DNA form, the CDR3 reads TGCGCCAGCAGCCAAGTCCGACAGGGTAAAGGGGGACACACCTTC. Translation gives CASSQVRQGKGGHTF.

The chain recombines TRBV6-2 or TRBV6-3 with TRBJ2-2, with D hard to call. CDR3 size: 16 residues. Germline loops: CDR1 MNHEY, CDR2 SVGEGT. V lost 0 bases to trimming and J lost 0 bases, with 8 bases between them. The CDR3 protein is CASSYSSPSNTGELFF. Written as DNA, the CDR3 is TGTGCCAGCAGTTACTCGAGCCCGTCGAACACCGGGGAGCTGTTTTTT.

This clonotype has only a few counts. The CDR3 DNA reads TGTGCCAGCAGCCAGAACAACCTGCCGGGACTAGCGGGCTACGAGCAGTACTTC. Amino acid sequence: CASSQNNLPGLAGYEQYF. The chain recombines TRBV3-1 with TRBJ2-7, with 12 bases aligning to TRBD2. CDR3 length equals 18 residues. J gave up 3 bases and V 3 bases, and 12 bases lay outside the gene matches. From germline, CDR1 is LGHDT and CDR2 YNNKEL (reference sequence).

This clonotype has only a few counts. V and J are TRBV7-6 and TRBJ2-3; a weak D match, TRBD2 (6 bases). Trimming stripped 5 bases from V and 1 base from J, with 13 bases between. The CDR3 has 15 residues. Germline CDR1 and CDR2: SGHVS and FNYEAQ. CDR3 loop: CASSRRDEGTDTQYF. DNA of the CDR3: TGTGCCAGCAGCCGGAGGGACGAGGGCACAGATACGCAGTATTTT.

The J gene is TRBJ2-2, the V gene TRBV25-1, with 8 bases identical to TRBD2. Germline CDR1 MGHDK, CDR2 SYGVNS. CDR3 length equals 16 residues. Unmatched junction bases numbered 8, after V lost 8 bases and J lost 0 bases. The CDR3 protein is CASFRPGGANTGELFF. The CDR3 DNA reads as TGTGCCAGCTTCCGGCCGGGGGGGGCGAACACCGGGGAGCTGTTTTTT.

This clonotype was counted at least ten times. The chain has TRBV5-5 and TRBJ2-5; TRBD1 aligns across 9 bases. The CDR3 has 14 amino acids. The V gene's germline CDR1 is SGHKS and CDR2 YYEKEE (reference sequence). Trimming at V came to 5 bases and at J to 5 bases, leaving 7 bases not matched to a gene. In DNA, the CDR3 is TGTGCCAGCAGGCTACAGGGGGCAGGGGAGACCCAGTACTTC. Protein product: CASRLQGAGETQYF.

This clonotype was observed a few times. V usage is TRBV4-3 and J usage is TRBJ1-2; D not resolved. CDR3 length: 14 residues. Trimming stripped 0 bases from V and 5 bases from J, with 10 bases between. The germline CDR1 and CDR2 sequences are LGHNA and YSLEER. The CDR3 DNA follows: TGCGCCAGCAGCCAAGATCTCCAGCAATATGGCTACACCTTC. Translation: CASSQDLQQYGYTF.

This clonotype was counted only a few times. This chain links TRBV12-3 or TRBV12-4 with TRBJ2-5; either TRBD1 or TRBD2 may supply D (5 bases each). V was cut by 0 bases and J by 4 bases, with 12 bases left in between. This CDR3 contains 15 residues. The CDR3 bases are TGTGCCAGCAGTTTAGCGATAGGGGCGGGAGAGACCCAGTACTTC. It translates to CASSLAIGAGETQYF.

This clonotype has only a few counts. CDR3 protein: CASSLRDRFGNEQFF. The CDR3 DNA follows: TGTGCCAGCAGCTTAAGGGACAGGTTCGGGAATGAGCAGTTCTTC. The V gene is TRBV7-9, the J gene TRBJ2-1, with TRBD1 matching 8 bases. CDR1 and CDR2 (germline): SEHNR, FQNEAQ (reference sequence). This CDR3 contains 15 residues. The trim removed 2 bases at V and 7 bases at J, leaving 7 bases unmatched.

This sequence joins TRBV18 and TRBJ1-6; D may be TRBD1 (6 bases). This CDR3 contains 13 residues. Trimming took off 6 bases at V and 8 bases at J, with 11 bases between the two ends. CDR1 KGHSH and CDR2 LQKENI come from the germline V gene. DNA for the CDR3: TGTGCCAGCTCTCGGGAGGGGGATTCACCCCTCCACTTT. It specifies CASSREGDSPLHF.

This chain joins TRBV5-8 and TRBJ2-5, with 8 bases identical to TRBD2. The CDR3 is made up of 15 amino acids. In germline, CDR1 is SGHTS, CDR2 YDEGEE. The junction had 6 bases not matched to a gene; V was cut back by 0 bases and J by 5 bases. CDR3 in amino acids: CASSLVLAVGETQYF. In DNA form, the CDR3 reads TGTGCCAGCAGCTTGGTACTAGCGGTGGGTGAGACCCAGTACTTC.

The J gene is TRBJ2-1, the V gene TRBV7-9; 10 bases line up with TRBD2. The germline V gene has CDR1 SEHNR and CDR2 FQNEAQ (reference sequence). The length of the CDR3 is 15 residues. Trimming at V came to 4 bases and at J to 8 bases, leaving 8 bases not matched to a gene. The CDR3 loop reads CASSSRLAGVDEQFF. The CDR3 nucleotides are TGTGCCAGCAGCTCAAGGCTAGCGGGGGTGGATGAGCAGTTCTTC.

In this sample, this clonotype turned up a few times. The chain links TRBV28 to TRBJ2-1, with D hard to call. V was pared by 6 bases and J by 7 bases, with 10 bases between. Germline CDR1 and CDR2: MDHEN and SYDVKM. CDR3 length: 12 amino acids. The CDR3 reads CASRPPGNEQFF. CDR3 nucleotide sequence: TGTGCCAGCAGGCCTCCCGGGAATGAGCAGTTCTTC.

CDR3 bases: TGTGCCAGCAGCAAGGGGACGTCGGAATACAATGAGCAGTTCTTC. Translating gives CASSKGTSEYNEQFF. The genes are TRBV21-1 and TRBJ2-1; the D call TRBD1 from the table was never checked on the DNA. TRBV21-1 is a pseudogene locus. The CDR3 has 15 amino acids.

This clonotype was picked up a small number of times. The V and J genes are TRBV20-1 and TRBJ2-2; TRBD2 might be the D (5 bases). The V end lost 5 bases, the J end lost 3 bases, and 34 bases lay between the germline ends. In germline, CDR1 is DFQATT, CDR2 SNEGSKA (reference sequence). This CDR3 region has 21 residues. Written as DNA, the CDR3 is TGCAGTGCTGTCCCTTCCTCCCTGGAGGACCCCAGATTAGCCGACACCGGGGAGCTGTTTTTT. Translated: CSAVPSSLEDPRLADTGELFF.

This clonotype appeared a few times. The V and J genes are TRBV18 and TRBJ1-1; D remains unclear. The germline V gene encodes CDR1 KGHSH and CDR2 LQKENI. The CDR3 runs 16 residues. The ends were cut back, 3 bases at V and 2 bases at J, with 16 bases in the middle. CDR3 residues: CASSPQVGRGNTEAFF. In DNA, the CDR3 is TGTGCCAGCTCACCCCAGGTGGGTCGGGGTAACACTGAAGCTTTCTTT.

V usage is TRBV20-1 and J usage is TRBJ2-2; 10 bases line up with TRBD2. With V trimmed by 4 bases and J by 6 bases, 8 bases remained unmatched. The V gene's germline CDR1 is DFQATT and CDR2 SNEGSKA (reference sequence). The CDR3 extends over 15 amino acids. The CDR3 DNA sequence: TGCAGTGCTACCCTAGCGGGAGCACCCCCCGGGGAGCTGTTTTTT. The encoded protein is CSATLAGAPPGELFF.

J is TRBJ1-1 and V is TRBV7-8; D is possibly TRBD1 (6 bases). Between the trimmed V and J ends, which lost 3 bases and 8 bases, there was a span of 16 bases. CDR1 and CDR2 (germline): SGHVS, FQNEAQ. The CDR3 totals 14 residues. The CDR3 bases are TGTGCCAGCAGCTTGCTGACTGGAACAGGGGAAGCTTTCTTT. Its translation: CASSLLTGTGEAFF.

This clonotype has more than one count but fewer than ten. V is TRBV15 and J is TRBJ2-2; D is tentatively TRBD1 or TRBD2 (5 bases each). Germline loops: CDR1 LNHNV, CDR2 YYDKDF (reference sequence). This CDR3 contains 16 residues. The germline V and J ends were trimmed by 5 bases and 6 bases, with 19 bases remaining between them. CDR3 nucleotides: TGTGCCACCAGCGGACCGGGACGCACAAGAGCCGGGGAGCTGTTTTTT. Its protein product is CATSGPGRTRAGELFF.

This clonotype was seen more than once but under ten times. The chain has TRBV9 and TRBJ2-7, with D tentatively TRBD1 (6 bases). V lost 4 bases and J 2 bases, leaving 16 bases between the germline ends. CDR3 length: 15 residues. From germline, CDR1 is SGDLS and CDR2 YYNGEE. The CDR3 is CASSPEGQPTYEQYF. Written as DNA, the CDR3 is TGTGCCAGCAGCCCTGAGGGACAACCAACCTACGAGCAGTACTTC.

This clonotype showed up many times. This chain links TRBV12-3 or TRBV12-4 with TRBJ2-2; either TRBD1 or TRBD2 may fit D (7 bases each). The length of the CDR3 is 14 residues. V lost 3 bases and J 5 bases, leaving 10 bases between the germline ends. CDR3 nucleotides: TGTGCCAGCAGTTTTCAGGGGGGGACCGGGGAGCTGTTTTTT. Translating it yields CASSFQGGTGELFF.

This clonotype has a single count. The V and J genes are TRBV5-1 and TRBJ1-3; 7 nucleotides line up with TRBD1. The CDR3 sequence is 16 residues long. Trimming removed 3 bases from V and 0 bases from J; junction bases left unmatched: 6. Germline CDR1 and CDR2: SGHRS and YFSETQ. The CDR3 coding sequence is TGCGCCAGCAGCTCAGAAACAGGGGCCTCTGGAAACACCATATATTTT. Its protein is CASSSETGASGNTIYF.